The table lists the clone carrying this T cell receptor beta chain with a few counts. V gave up 4 bases and J gave up 4 bases, with 20 bases separating them. There are 16 residues in the CDR3. The germline V gene has CDR1 SGHDT and CDR2 YYEEEE. This table comes from immunoSEQ multiplex PCR, and its TCRdb copy is limited to in-frame clones, with some not included. Among 98,000 or so clones listed, around three quarters were seen once. The data are from a study of control samples from healthy donors and cancer patients. The source is a woman aged 25 to 45 in good health. The chain carries TRBV5-6 and TRBJ2-5; D may be TRBD2 (7 bases). The sequenced sample was blood. CDR3 residues: CASSPTLWGGPETQYF. The CDR3 bases are TGTGCCAGCAGCCCAACGCTGTGGGGGGGCCCAGAGACCCAGTACTTC.